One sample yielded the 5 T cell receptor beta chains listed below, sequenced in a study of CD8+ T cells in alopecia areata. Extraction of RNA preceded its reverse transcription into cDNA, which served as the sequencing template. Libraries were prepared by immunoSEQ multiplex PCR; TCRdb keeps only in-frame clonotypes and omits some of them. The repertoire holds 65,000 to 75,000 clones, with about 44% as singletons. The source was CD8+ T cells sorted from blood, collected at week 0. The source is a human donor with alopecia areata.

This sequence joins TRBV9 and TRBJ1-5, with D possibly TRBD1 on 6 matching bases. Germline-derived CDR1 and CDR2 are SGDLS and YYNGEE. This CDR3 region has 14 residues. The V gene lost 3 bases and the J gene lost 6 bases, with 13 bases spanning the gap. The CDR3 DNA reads TGTGCCAGCAGCGCCCTGGGGGCGGGTCAGCCCCAGCATTTT. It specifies CASSALGAGQPQHF.

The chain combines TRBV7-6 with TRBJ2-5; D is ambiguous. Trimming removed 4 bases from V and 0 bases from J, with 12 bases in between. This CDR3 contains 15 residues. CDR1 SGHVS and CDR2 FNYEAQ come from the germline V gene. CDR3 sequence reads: CASSSSVPYQETQYF. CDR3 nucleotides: TGTGCCAGCAGCTCCTCCGTCCCGTACCAAGAGACCCAGTACTTC.

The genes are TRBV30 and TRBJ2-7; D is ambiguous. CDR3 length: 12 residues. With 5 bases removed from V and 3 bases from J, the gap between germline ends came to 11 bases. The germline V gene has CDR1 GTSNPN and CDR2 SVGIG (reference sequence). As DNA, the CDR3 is TGTGCCTGGGGGATTGTTGGCTACGAGCAGTACTTC. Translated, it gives CAWGIVGYEQYF.

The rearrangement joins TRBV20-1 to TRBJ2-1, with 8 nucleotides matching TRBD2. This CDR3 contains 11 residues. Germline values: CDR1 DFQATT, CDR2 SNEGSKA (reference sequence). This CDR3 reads CRAERENEQFF. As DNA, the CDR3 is TGCCGCGCTGAGCGGGAGAATGAGCAGTTCTTC.

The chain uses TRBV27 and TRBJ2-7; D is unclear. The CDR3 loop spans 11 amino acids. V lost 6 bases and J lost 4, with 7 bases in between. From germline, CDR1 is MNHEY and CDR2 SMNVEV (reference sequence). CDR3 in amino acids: CASRVGYEQYF. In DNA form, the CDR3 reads TGTGCCAGCAGAGTTGGTTACGAGCAGTACTTC.